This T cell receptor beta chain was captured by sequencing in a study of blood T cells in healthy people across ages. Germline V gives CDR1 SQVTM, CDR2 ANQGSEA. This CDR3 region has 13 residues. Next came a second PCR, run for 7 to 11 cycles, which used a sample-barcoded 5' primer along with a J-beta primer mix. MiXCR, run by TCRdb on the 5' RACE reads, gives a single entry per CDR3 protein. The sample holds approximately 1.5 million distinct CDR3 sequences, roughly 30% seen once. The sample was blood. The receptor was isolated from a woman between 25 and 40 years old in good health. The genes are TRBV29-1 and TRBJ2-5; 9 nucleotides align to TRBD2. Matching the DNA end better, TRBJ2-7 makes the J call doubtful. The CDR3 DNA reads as TGCAGCGTCCGTACTAGCGGGTTCTACGAGCAGTACTTC. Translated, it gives CSVRTSGFYEQYF.